A selection of T cell receptor beta chains follows, all from one sample in a study of cytomegalovirus exposure and HLA in healthy donors. Profiled with immunoSEQ multiplex PCR; TCRdb holds only in-frame clones, not every one. This listing includes 100,000 to 150,000 clones. The source material was PBMCs. Receptor source: a woman aged 40 to 55 in good health and CMV-seropositive. CDR3s include the opening cysteine and the closing phenylalanine or tryptophan. D genes are given only for firm matches.

-,TRBV2,TRBJ2-1,TGTGCCAGATGGTTATTACATACCCCAGAGCAGTTCTTC,CARWLLHTPEQFF
-,TRBV28,TRBJ2-7,TGTGCCAGCAGGTCGACAGATTCCTACGAGCAGTACTTC,CASRSTDSYEQYF
-,TRBV19,TRBJ2-1,TGTGCCAGTAGTATAATTTCCAGTCTAGGCAATGAGCAGTTCTTC,CASSIISSLGNEQFF
-,TRBV5-6,TRBJ1-3,TGTGCCAGCAGCCGGAGCGGACAGGGAAACACCATATATTTT,CASSRSGQGNTIYF
-,TRBV5-1,TRBJ2-6,TGCGCCAGCAGCTTCGGGACCAACGTCCTGACTTTC,CASSFGTNVLTF
-,TRBV6-1,TRBJ2-7,TGTGCCAGCGAAGGGACTCTCCGCTACGAGCAGTACTTC,CASEGTLRYEQYF
TRBD1,TRBV5-1,TRBJ1-5,TGCGCCAGCAGCCCGGACAGGGACCAGCCCCAGCATTTT,CASSPDRDQPQHF
TRBD1,TRBV5-4,TRBJ1-5,TGTGCCAGCAGCGCTGACAGGGATCAGCCCCAGCATTTT,CASSADRDQPQHF
-,TRBV19,TRBJ1-5,TGTGCCAGTAGTATAGGGGCACAGCAGCCCCAGCATTTT,CASSIGAQQPQHF
-,TRBV11-2,TRBJ1-1,TGTGCCAGCAGCTTAGATTCCGGGGGGGTGGCAAGGGAGTGGACTGAAGCTTTCTTT,CASSLDSGGVAREWTEAFF
-,TRBV15,TRBJ2-7,TGTGCCACCAGCCCCCGCGCACCTTCCTACGAGCAGTACTTC,CATSPRAPSYEQYF
TRBD1,TRBV19,TRBJ1-1,TGTGCCAGTAGTCCCGGGACAGGGGCTGAAGCTTTCTTT,CASSPGTGAEAFF
-,TRBV5-4,TRBJ2-6,TGTGCCAGCAGCAGGCGCGGCCCCAACGTCCTGACTTTC,CASSRRGPNVLTF
TRBD1,TRBV5-4,TRBJ2-4,TGTGCCAGCAGCTTGGGGCGGACAGGGGGTTGGAAAAACATTCAGTACTTC,CASSLGRTGGWKNIQYF
-,TRBV10-3,TRBJ1-1,TGTGCCATCAGTGAGGCGGGCAATTGGAACACTGAAGCTTTCTTT,CAISEAGNWNTEAFF
TRBD1,TRBV30,TRBJ2-5,TGTGCCTGGAGTGTAGGACAGGGGGGCGGAGAGACCCAGTACTTC,CAWSVGQGGGETQYF
TRBD1,TRBV28,TRBJ1-5,TGTGCCAGCAGCAGGACAGGGAACAATCAGCCCCAGCATTTT,CASSRTGNNQPQHF
-,TRBV28,TRBJ2-7,TGTGCCAGCAGGCTCGGGGTGGCGAGCTCCTACGAGCAGTACTTC,CASRLGVASSYEQYF
TRBD2,TRBV19,TRBJ2-7,TGTGCCAGTAGTATCGGGGGGATTGGCTCCTACGAGCAGTACTTC,CASSIGGIGSYEQYF
TRBD1,TRBV7-8,TRBJ2-7,TGTGCCAGCAGCCTAGACAGGGGTTTCGAGCAGTACTTC,CASSLDRGFEQYF
-,TRBV5-1,TRBJ2-5,TGCGCCAGCAGCCTTGGGAGGGGGAATGGAGAGACCCAGTACTTC,CASSLGRGNGETQYF
TRBD2,TRBV9,TRBJ2-1,TGTGCCAGCGAGTCCTCCGGGACTAGAAATTCTGAGCAGTTCTTC,CASESSGTRNSEQFF
TRBD1,TRBV28,TRBJ1-5,TGTGCCAGCAGGGACCACACAGGGGGCGGGAATCAGCCCCAGCATTTT,CASRDHTGGGNQPQHF
TRBD1,TRBV19,TRBJ2-2,TGTGCCAGTAGTCCCGGGACAGGGATCGGGGAGCTGTTTTTT,CASSPGTGIGELFF
TRBD1,TRBV6-1,TRBJ1-2,TGTGCCAGCAACAGGGGAGGTAACTATGGCTACACCTTC,CASNRGGNYGYTF
TRBD2,TRBV18,TRBJ2-7,TGTGCCAGCTCACCTGCGGGAGTAAGGGAGCAGTACTTC,CASSPAGVREQYF
-,TRBV29-1,TRBJ2-2,TGCAGCGTCAACATCCAGGCCGCCGGGGAGCTGTTTTTT,CSVNIQAAGELFF